This T cell receptor (beta chain) was identified during a study of shared clonotypes between healthy human individuals. Study details: The study used three CD4 naive, three CD4 memory, two CD8 naive and one CD8 memory plate per donor.

V lost 7 bases and J lost 0, with 13 bases in between. The CDR3 is 15 amino acids. Germline lookup yields CDR1 MNHNY and CDR2 SVGAGI (reference sequence). Division of CD4+ cells produced a CD45RA+ naive subset and a CD45RA-negative memory subset. The protocol was immunoSEQ multiplex PCR, while the TCRdb copy is restricted to in-frame clones and leaves out a portion. This table holds a few million clones, 93% found once. The TCR sequence derives from a man aged 18 to 30 in good health. Some clones in this sample may be carry-over from other donors' samples. Sequenced sample: naive CD4+ T cells from PBMCs. As for subset: CD45RA+ positively selected. The chain carries TRBV6-6 and TRBJ1-5; D call uncertain. This chain's CDR3 is CASIFGEHSNQPQHF. The CDR3 DNA sequence: TGTGCCAGCATTTTCGGAGAGCATAGCAATCAGCCCCAGCATTTT.